The rows below give T cell receptor beta chains drawn from one sample of a study of T cell repertoires and HLA-DP antigens. Method: immunoSEQ multiplex PCR; TCRdb's copy keeps in-frame clones and lacks some. The sample holds about 89,000 clones, approximately 86% seen once. Which antigens these TCRs recognize remains unknown. Sequenced input: CD4+ T cells from PBMCs. These receptors all come from a man aged 45 to 65 in good health and CMV-seronegative. Both conserved end residues are part of each CDR3. A D gene is named only where the DNA matches it firmly. The size field is filled for only some rows; it gives once, few, many or a size class.

V gene: TRBV7-2
J gene: TRBJ2-3
D gene: TRBD2
clone size: .
CDR3 protein: CASSLGGSGAADTQYF
CDR3 DNA: TGTGCCAGCAGCTTAGGGGGTAGCGGGGCTGCAGATACGCAGTATTTT

V gene: TRBV19
J gene: TRBJ2-3
D gene: .
clone size: .
CDR3 protein: CASSIFRDTQYF
CDR3 DNA: TGTGCCAGTAGTATATTCCGGGATACGCAGTATTTT

V gene: TRBV5-1
J gene: TRBJ1-6
D gene: .
clone size: few
CDR3 protein: CASSLGINYNSPLHF
CDR3 DNA: TGCGCCAGCAGCTTAGGGATTAACTATAATTCACCCCTCCACTTT

V gene: TRBV29-1
J gene: TRBJ1-2
D gene: TRBD1
clone size: .
CDR3 protein: CSVVPGQGVYGYTF
CDR3 DNA: TGCAGCGTTGTACCGGGACAGGGAGTATATGGCTACACCTTC

V gene: TRBV6-5
J gene: TRBJ1-2
D gene: TRBD1
clone size: .
CDR3 protein: CASRDRGAKSYGYTF
CDR3 DNA: TGTGCCAGCAGGGACAGGGGGGCGAAAAGCTATGGCTACACCTTC

V gene: TRBV30
J gene: TRBJ1-4
D gene: .
clone size: few
CDR3 protein: CAWLGAANEKLFF
CDR3 DNA: TGTGCCTGGCTGGGGGCAGCTAATGAAAAACTGTTTTTT

V gene: TRBV30
J gene: TRBJ1-4
D gene: .
clone size: .
CDR3 protein: CAWSVSNEKLFF
CDR3 DNA: TGTGCCTGGAGTGTCAGTAATGAAAAACTGTTTTTT

V gene: TRBV6-5
J gene: TRBJ2-7
D gene: .
clone size: .
CDR3 protein: CASSYSSLSPLQYF
CDR3 DNA: TGTGCCAGCAGTTACTCATCGCTGTCCCCTCTACAGTACTTC

V gene: TRBV2
J gene: TRBJ1-1
D gene: TRBD1
clone size: .
CDR3 protein: CASTRGQVGLNTEAFF
CDR3 DNA: TGTGCCAGCACTAGGGGGCAGGTGGGGCTGAACACTGAAGCTTTCTTT

V gene: TRBV5-1
J gene: TRBJ1-4
D gene: TRBD1
clone size: .
CDR3 protein: CASSSGGRTNEKLFF
CDR3 DNA: TGCGCCAGCAGCTCAGGGGGGAGAACTAATGAAAAACTGTTTTTT

V gene: TRBV5-1
J gene: TRBJ2-7
D gene: .
clone size: once
CDR3 protein: CASSLDSGGSEQYF
CDR3 DNA: TGCGCCAGCAGCTTGGACAGCGGAGGGTCGGAGCAGTACTTC

V gene: TRBV12-5
J gene: TRBJ1-5
D gene: .
clone size: .
CDR3 protein: CASGSPRERTRNQPQHF
CDR3 DNA: TGTGCTAGTGGTTCCCCGAGGGAGCGGACTCGGAATCAGCCCCAGCATTTT

V gene: TRBV12-5
J gene: TRBJ2-7
D gene: .
clone size: .
CDR3 protein: CASASKVTARSYEQYF
CDR3 DNA: TGTGCTAGTGCCTCCAAGGTGACAGCGCGGTCCTACGAGCAGTACTTC

V gene: TRBV7-6
J gene: TRBJ2-4
D gene: TRBD2
clone size: once
CDR3 protein: CASSLTSGGAKNIQYF
CDR3 DNA: TGTGCCAGCAGCTTAACCAGCGGGGGGGCCAAAAACATTCAGTACTTC

V gene: TRBV2
J gene: TRBJ2-7
D gene: TRBD2
clone size: .
CDR3 protein: CASSAGGAGRDSYEQYF
CDR3 DNA: TGTGCCAGCAGTGCTGGCGGAGCGGGGAGAGACTCCTACGAGCAGTACTTC

V gene: TRBV14
J gene: TRBJ2-5
D gene: TRBD1
clone size: .
CDR3 protein: CASSQRTGAYGFQETQYF
CDR3 DNA: TGTGCCAGCAGCCAAAGGACAGGGGCGTATGGATTCCAAGAGACCCAGTACTTC

V gene: TRBV7-8
J gene: TRBJ1-1
D gene: .
clone size: .
CDR3 protein: CASSLEGQGLNTEAFF
CDR3 DNA: TGTGCCAGCAGCTTAGAAGGTCAGGGCCTGAACACTGAAGCTTTCTTT

V gene: TRBV7-9
J gene: TRBJ1-1
D gene: .
clone size: few
CDR3 protein: CASSWSTMNTEAFF
CDR3 DNA: TGTGCCAGCAGCTGGAGTACGATGAACACTGAAGCTTTCTTT

V gene: TRBV29-1
J gene: TRBJ1-5
D gene: TRBD1
clone size: .
CDR3 protein: CSVSGDRLNQPQHF
CDR3 DNA: TGCAGCGTGTCTGGGGACAGGCTAAATCAGCCCCAGCATTTT

V gene: TRBV14
J gene: TRBJ2-1
D gene: .
clone size: .
CDR3 protein: CASSYWVGHEQFF
CDR3 DNA: TGTGCCAGCAGCTATTGGGTGGGCCATGAGCAGTTCTTC

V gene: TRBV28
J gene: TRBJ1-3
D gene: .
clone size: .
CDR3 protein: CASRRFGRVGNTIYF
CDR3 DNA: TGTGCCAGCAGGCGGTTTGGCCGGGTCGGAAACACCATATATTTT

V gene: TRBV2
J gene: TRBJ1-1
D gene: TRBD1
clone size: once
CDR3 protein: CASRARTGNTEAFF
CDR3 DNA: TGTGCCAGCAGAGCTAGGACAGGGAACACTGAAGCTTTCTTT

V gene: TRBV7-6
J gene: TRBJ2-1
D gene: .
clone size: .
CDR3 protein: CASSLGNEQFF
CDR3 DNA: TGTGCCAGCAGCTTAGGCAATGAGCAGTTCTTC

V gene: TRBV25-1
J gene: TRBJ1-2
D gene: TRBD1
clone size: .
CDR3 protein: CASAGQGSNYGYTF
CDR3 DNA: TGTGCCAGCGCAGGACAGGGGTCGAACTATGGCTACACCTTC

V gene: TRBV6-5
J gene: TRBJ1-6
D gene: .
clone size: few
CDR3 protein: CASSSSSYNSPLHF
CDR3 DNA: TGTGCCAGCAGTTCAAGCTCCTATAATTCACCCCTCCACTTT

V gene: TRBV6-1
J gene: TRBJ2-1
D gene: .
clone size: .
CDR3 protein: CASSELAGALPHNEQFF
CDR3 DNA: TGTGCCAGCAGTGAACTGGCGGGGGCCCTACCCCACAATGAGCAGTTCTTC

V gene: TRBV9
J gene: TRBJ1-6
D gene: .
clone size: .
CDR3 protein: CASSFRDNNSPLHF
CDR3 DNA: TGTGCCAGCAGCTTCCGGGACAACAATTCACCCCTCCACTTT

V gene: TRBV7-2
J gene: TRBJ2-2
D gene: .
clone size: .
CDR3 protein: CASSPRGATTGELFF
CDR3 DNA: TGTGCCAGCAGCCCCCGGGGGGCGACCACCGGGGAGCTGTTTTTT

V gene: TRBV5-5
J gene: TRBJ2-7
D gene: .
clone size: .
CDR3 protein: CASSYLYEQYF
CDR3 DNA: TGTGCCAGCAGCTATCTATACGAGCAGTACTTC

V gene: TRBV6-5
J gene: TRBJ2-7
D gene: .
clone size: .
CDR3 protein: CASTRQVGKGEQYF
CDR3 DNA: TGTGCCAGCACCCGACAGGTCGGGAAGGGCGAGCAGTACTTC

V gene: TRBV6-1
J gene: TRBJ2-7
D gene: .
clone size: .
CDR3 protein: CASSEGPASYEQYF
CDR3 DNA: TGTGCCAGCAGTGAAGGACCCGCCTCCTACGAGCAGTACTTC

V gene: TRBV19
J gene: TRBJ2-1
D gene: TRBD2
clone size: .
CDR3 protein: CASKRLAGEDEQFF
CDR3 DNA: TGTGCCAGTAAGCGTCTAGCGGGTGAGGATGAGCAGTTCTTC

V gene: TRBV5-6
J gene: TRBJ2-7
D gene: TRBD2
clone size: .
CDR3 protein: CASSLEGLAGASLTYEQYF
CDR3 DNA: TGTGCCAGCAGCTTGGAGGGACTAGCGGGAGCAAGCCTAACCTACGAGCAGTACTTC

V gene: TRBV7-8
J gene: TRBJ2-5
D gene: TRBD2
clone size: .
CDR3 protein: CASSLAGGGQETQYF
CDR3 DNA: TGTGCCAGCAGCTTAGCGGGCGGGGGCCAAGAGACCCAGTACTTC

V gene: TRBV11-3
J gene: TRBJ1-2
D gene: .
clone size: .
CDR3 protein: CASSAGGGRSGYTF
CDR3 DNA: TGTGCCAGCAGCGCCGGGGGGGGAAGGTCTGGCTACACCTTC

V gene: TRBV30
J gene: TRBJ2-1
D gene: TRBD2
clone size: .
CDR3 protein: CAWKLAGLSYNEQFF
CDR3 DNA: TGTGCCTGGAAGTTAGCGGGGTTATCCTACAATGAGCAGTTCTTC

V gene: TRBV15
J gene: TRBJ2-5
D gene: .
clone size: .
CDR3 protein: CATSEGQFQETQYF
CDR3 DNA: TGTGCCACCAGCGAAGGACAATTTCAAGAGACCCAGTACTTC

V gene: TRBV25-1
J gene: TRBJ2-1
D gene: TRBD2
clone size: .
CDR3 protein: CASSRGLAGGLEEQFF
CDR3 DNA: TGTGCCAGCAGTCGAGGACTAGCGGGGGGGCTCGAGGAGCAGTTCTTC

V gene: TRBV7-9
J gene: TRBJ2-7
D gene: .
clone size: .
CDR3 protein: CASSLMLAGEQYF
CDR3 DNA: TGTGCCAGCAGCTTAATGCTAGCTGGAGAGCAGTACTTC

V gene: TRBV28
J gene: TRBJ2-5
D gene: .
clone size: .
CDR3 protein: CASSFFLETQYF
CDR3 DNA: TGTGCCAGCAGTTTTTTTCTTGAGACCCAGTACTTC

V gene: TRBV5-4
J gene: TRBJ2-3
D gene: .
clone size: .
CDR3 protein: CASSNQQGTDTQYF
CDR3 DNA: TGTGCCAGCAGCAACCAACAGGGTACAGATACGCAGTATTTT

V gene: TRBV4-1
J gene: TRBJ1-2
D gene: .
clone size: .
CDR3 protein: CASSRFTGIYGYTF
CDR3 DNA: TGCGCCAGCAGCCGATTCACAGGGATCTATGGCTACACCTTC

V gene: TRBV27
J gene: TRBJ1-2
D gene: .
clone size: .
CDR3 protein: CASSLQGGFNYGYTF
CDR3 DNA: TGTGCCAGCAGTTTGCAGGGAGGGTTCAACTATGGCTACACCTTC

V gene: TRBV18
J gene: TRBJ2-7
D gene: TRBD1
clone size: .
CDR3 protein: CASSPSGQVGSYEQYF
CDR3 DNA: TGTGCCAGCTCCCCCTCAGGACAGGTGGGATCCTACGAGCAGTACTTC

V gene: TRBV5-1
J gene: TRBJ1-2
D gene: .
clone size: .
CDR3 protein: CASSSSGGNYGYTF
CDR3 DNA: TGCGCCAGCAGCTCTTCGGGGGGCAACTATGGCTACACCTTC

V gene: TRBV9
J gene: TRBJ2-7
D gene: TRBD2
clone size: .
CDR3 protein: CASSLLGTSGSYEQYF
CDR3 DNA: TGTGCCAGCAGCCTCCTCGGGACTAGCGGTTCCTACGAGCAGTACTTC

V gene: TRBV29-1
J gene: TRBJ2-5
D gene: TRBD2
clone size: few
CDR3 protein: CSVDGGFQTQYF
CDR3 DNA: TGCAGCGTTGACGGGGGGTTTCAGACCCAGTACTTC

V gene: TRBV7-9
J gene: TRBJ2-1
D gene: .
clone size: .
CDR3 protein: CASSLVSTSQREQFF
CDR3 DNA: TGTGCCAGCAGCTTAGTCTCGACTTCGCAACGTGAGCAGTTCTTC

V gene: TRBV27
J gene: TRBJ1-2
D gene: .
clone size: .
CDR3 protein: CASSLQLGLYGYTF
CDR3 DNA: TGTGCCAGCAGTTTACAACTAGGGCTCTATGGCTACACCTTC

V gene: TRBV7-9
J gene: TRBJ2-1
D gene: TRBD2
clone size: .
CDR3 protein: CASSLLGRANEQFF
CDR3 DNA: TGTGCCAGCAGCTTACTCGGGAGGGCCAATGAGCAGTTCTTC

V gene: TRBV11-2
J gene: TRBJ2-1
D gene: TRBD1
clone size: .
CDR3 protein: CASSLGQGARNEQFF
CDR3 DNA: TGTGCCAGCAGCTTAGGTCAGGGGGCGCGGAATGAGCAGTTCTTC

V gene: TRBV11-2
J gene: TRBJ1-1
D gene: TRBD1
clone size: .
CDR3 protein: CASSYQDRGLTEAFF
CDR3 DNA: TGTGCCAGCAGCTACCAGGACAGGGGTCTTACTGAAGCTTTCTTT

V gene: TRBV7-9
J gene: TRBJ2-6
D gene: TRBD1
clone size: .
CDR3 protein: CAWRTDRGLAGANVLTF
CDR3 DNA: TGTGCCTGGAGAACCGACAGGGGGCTCGCTGGGGCCAACGTCCTGACTTTC